This T cell receptor (beta chain) originates from a study of PD-1 blockade in classical Hodgkin lymphoma (TCRdb year 2020). Study-level background: Nivolumab dosing was 3 mg/kg intravenously every 2 weeks, continuing until either disease progression or unacceptable toxicity. A peripheral blood immune signature of response to PD-1 blockade in classical Hodgkin lymphoma was defined using TCR beta sequencing and CyTOF.

Genomic DNA was isolated using the Qiagen DNeasy kit from unsorted PBMCs as well as from negatively selected CD4+ and CD8+ fractions. Using primers that anneal to V and J segments, immunoSEQ multiplex PCR amplified the TCR beta CDR3 regions. A synthetic immune receptor repertoire was used to minimize amplification bias, and any remaining bias was removed computationally after sequencing. Processing in the source paper ran as follows. Custom Python scripts were used to quantify repertoire diversity as the Shannon entropy index. The unsorted, CD4+ and CD8+ repertoires were each analyzed separately, with the exception of combined analyses, where CD4+ and CD8+ sequences were merged in silico. A clone was considered expanded if an increase in frequency of at least 2-fold after treatment relative to C1D1 was found, and a pseudocount of 0.5 was applied to clones undetected at baseline. Clones with 0 or 1 copy at C1D1 were defined as singleton clones, while clones with 2 or more copies were defined as non-singleton clones. Clones expanded in unsorted samples were labelled as CD4+, CD8+ or unknown by matching protein sequences in sorted samples from the same patient. Wilcoxon tests on paired samples were used to test diversity changes from C1D1 to C4D1. TCRdb mirrors the immuneACCESS table, restricted to in-frame sequences. Some clones are absent from its copies; in checked studies, under half trace to an unresolved V gene, and the reason for the others is unknown. V and J calls and clone size are those listed in that table; D and trimming were worked out from the DNA. This sample holds tens of thousands of clones; about two thirds were observed only once. The leading ten clones occupy 3.3% of the sample.

The cysteine opens and the phenylalanine closes a CDR3 of 13 amino acids. The retained sequence is limited to the CDR3, 39 bases, with the frame set at the first base. The germline V gene sets CDR1 to MDHEN and CDR2 to SYDVKM. Trimming takes 3 bases from V and 2 bases from J, and the germline ends sit 7 bases apart. Worth noting for this clone: Its antigen is currently not known. No base quality information exists; no much larger clone differs at one position.

Broad study findings and their caveats: Baseline TCR diversity was reported as lower in newly diagnosed patients than in healthy donors, and lower still in relapsed/refractory patients. Among trial patients, those achieving complete response had baseline diversity similar to that of newly diagnosed patients, while diversity was significantly lower in partial responders and progressors. By C4D1, a significant rise was seen in CD4+ TCR diversity but not in CD8+ TCR diversity (p=0.0027 vs p=0.16), and the rise was most apparent among complete responders (p=0.02). Lower diversity was observed in patients in whom nivolumab was started less than 1 year after ASCT, and these patients were excluded from later analyses so that confounding by immune reconstitution would be avoided. Only a single clinical trial cohort was studied, and what caused the repertoire differences, possibly disease activity or prior therapy, remained undefined.

In the paper's terms, the time point label means: cycle 2 day 1 (C2D1) of nivolumab. Relapse after autologous stem cell transplantation had occurred in all trial patients, and cohorts A, B and C were distinguished by prior brentuximab vedotin exposure. The trial cohort included fewer than 65 patients with relapsed/refractory classical Hodgkin lymphoma, and each patient had a best overall response of complete response, partial response or progressive disease. Trial patients were treated with single-agent nivolumab in the multi-cohort phase II CheckMate 205 trial. An independent review committee assessed best overall response by applying the 2007 International Working Group response criteria. Trial PBMCs were collected just before the start of nivolumab (C1D1) and during therapy at cycle 2 day 1 and cycle 4 day 1. After peripheral blood was drawn into 8 mL Vacutainer Cell Preparation Tubes, PBMCs were isolated by centrifugation and then cryopreserved.

The receptor comes from a human donor with classical Hodgkin lymphoma. The rearrangement combines TRBV28 with TRBJ1-1; TRBD1 is a weak D gene call, 5 bases matching. The sample consisted of peripheral blood mononuclear cells (PBMCs), taken before the second cycle of nivolumab. This receptor has the CDR3 CASSLDINTEAFF. The sequence in DNA is TGTGCCAGCAGTTTGGACATCAACACTGAAGCTTTCTTT.